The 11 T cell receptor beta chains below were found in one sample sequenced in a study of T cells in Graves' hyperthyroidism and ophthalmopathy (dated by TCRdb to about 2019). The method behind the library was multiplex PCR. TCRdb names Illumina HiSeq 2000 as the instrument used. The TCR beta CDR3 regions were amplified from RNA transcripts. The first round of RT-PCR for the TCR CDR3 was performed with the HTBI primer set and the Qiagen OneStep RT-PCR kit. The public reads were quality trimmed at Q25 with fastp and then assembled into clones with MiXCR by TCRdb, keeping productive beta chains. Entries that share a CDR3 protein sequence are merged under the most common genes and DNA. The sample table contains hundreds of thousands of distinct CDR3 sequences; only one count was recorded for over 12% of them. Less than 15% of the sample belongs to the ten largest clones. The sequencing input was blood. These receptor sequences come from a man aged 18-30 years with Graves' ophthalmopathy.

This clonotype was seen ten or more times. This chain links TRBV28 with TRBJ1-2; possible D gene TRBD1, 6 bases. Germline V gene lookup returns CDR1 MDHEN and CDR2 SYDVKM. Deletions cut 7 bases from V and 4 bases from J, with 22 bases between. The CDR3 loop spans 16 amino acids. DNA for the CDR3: TGTGCCAGCACCCTCCCTACCCGGGACACGGGCTATGGCTACACCTTC. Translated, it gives CASTLPTRDTGYGYTF.

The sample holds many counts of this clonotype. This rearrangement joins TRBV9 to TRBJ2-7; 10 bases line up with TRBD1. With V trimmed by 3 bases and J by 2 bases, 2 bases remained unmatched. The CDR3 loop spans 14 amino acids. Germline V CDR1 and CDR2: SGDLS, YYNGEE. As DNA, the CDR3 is TGTGCCAGCAGCGCGGGACAGGGGACCTACGAGCAGTACTTC. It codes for CASSAGQGTYEQYF.

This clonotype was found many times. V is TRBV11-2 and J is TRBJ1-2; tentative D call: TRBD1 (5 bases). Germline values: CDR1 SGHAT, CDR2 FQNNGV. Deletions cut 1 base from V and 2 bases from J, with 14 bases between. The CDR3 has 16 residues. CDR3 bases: TGTGCCAGCAGCTTAGGTGGGACGGCTCTAAACTATGGCTACACCTTC. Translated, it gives CASSLGGTALNYGYTF. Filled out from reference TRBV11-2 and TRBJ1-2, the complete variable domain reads EAGVAQSPRYKIIEKRQSVAFWCNPISGHATLYWYQQILGQGPKLLIQFQNNGVVDDSQLPKDRFSAERLKGVDSTLKIQPAKLEDSAVYLCASSLGGTALNYGYTFGSGTRLTVV.

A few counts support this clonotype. The CDR3 coding sequence is TGTGCCACCAGTGATTTTGGAGTTGGTGGCTACACCTTC. Amino acids: CATSDFGVGGYTF. The chain recombines TRBV24-1 with TRBJ1-2; D not certain. The CDR3 has 13 residues. V was clipped by 1 base and J by 7 bases, with 9 bases between them. CDR1 and CDR2 from the germline V gene are KGHDR and SFDVKD.

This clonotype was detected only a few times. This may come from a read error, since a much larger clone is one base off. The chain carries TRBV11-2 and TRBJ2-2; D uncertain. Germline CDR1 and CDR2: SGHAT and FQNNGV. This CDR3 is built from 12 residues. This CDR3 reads CAGSLEQGELFF. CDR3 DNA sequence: TGTGCCGGCAGCCTCGAACAAGGGGAGCTGTTTTTT.

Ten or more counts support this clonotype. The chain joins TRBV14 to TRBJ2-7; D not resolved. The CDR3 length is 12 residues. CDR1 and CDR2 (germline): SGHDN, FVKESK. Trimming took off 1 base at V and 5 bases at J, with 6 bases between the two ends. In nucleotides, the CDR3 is TGTGCCAGCAGCCAAGTCTACGACGAGCAGTACTTC. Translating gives CASSQVYDEQYF.

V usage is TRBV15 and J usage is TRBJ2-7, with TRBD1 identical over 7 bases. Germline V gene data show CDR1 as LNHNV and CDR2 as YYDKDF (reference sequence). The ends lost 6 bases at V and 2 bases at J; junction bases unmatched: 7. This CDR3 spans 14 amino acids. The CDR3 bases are TGTGCCACCAGTGCCGGGACAGCCCCCTACGAGCAGTACTTC. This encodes CATSAGTAPYEQYF. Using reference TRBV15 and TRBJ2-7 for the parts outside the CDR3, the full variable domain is DAMVIQNPRYQVTQFGKPVTLSCSQTLNHNVMYWYQQKSSQAPKLLFHYYDKDFNNEADTPDNFQSRRPNTSFCFLDIRSPGLGDTAMYLCATSAGTAPYEQYFGPGTRLTVT.

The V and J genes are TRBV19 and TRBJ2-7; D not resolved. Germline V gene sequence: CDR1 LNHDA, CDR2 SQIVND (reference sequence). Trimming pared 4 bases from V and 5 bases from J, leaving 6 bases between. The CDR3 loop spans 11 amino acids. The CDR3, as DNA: TGTGCCAGTAGTACTTGGAACGAGCAGTACTTC. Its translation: CASSTWNEQYF. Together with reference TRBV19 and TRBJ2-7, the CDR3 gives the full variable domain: DGGITQSPKYLFRKEGQNVTLSCEQNLNHDAMYWYRQDPGQGLRLIYYSQIVNDFQKGDIAEGYSVSREKKESFPLTVTSAQKNPTAFYLCASSTWNEQYFGPGTRLTVT.

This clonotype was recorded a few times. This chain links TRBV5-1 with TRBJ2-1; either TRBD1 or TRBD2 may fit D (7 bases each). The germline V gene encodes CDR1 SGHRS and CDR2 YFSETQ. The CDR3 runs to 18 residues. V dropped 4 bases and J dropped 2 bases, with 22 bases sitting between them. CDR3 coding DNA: TGCGCCAGCAGCCCAGGGGGGGGGGTCGTCGGGCCCTACAATGAGCAGTTCTTC. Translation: CASSPGGGVVGPYNEQFF.

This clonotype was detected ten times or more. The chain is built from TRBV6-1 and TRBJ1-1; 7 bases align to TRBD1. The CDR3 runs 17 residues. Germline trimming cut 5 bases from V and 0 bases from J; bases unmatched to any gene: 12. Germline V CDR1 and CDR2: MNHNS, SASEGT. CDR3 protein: CASSLPAGGHMNTEAFF. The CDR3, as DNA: TGTGCCAGCAGTCTACCGGCAGGGGGACACATGAACACTGAAGCTTTCTTT.

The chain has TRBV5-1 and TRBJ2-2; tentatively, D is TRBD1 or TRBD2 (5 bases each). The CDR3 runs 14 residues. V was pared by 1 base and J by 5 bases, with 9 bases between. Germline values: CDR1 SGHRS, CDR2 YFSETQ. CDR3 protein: CASSLLGETGELFF. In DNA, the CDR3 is TGCGCCAGCAGCTTGTTAGGGGAGACCGGGGAGCTGTTTTTT.